This TCR beta chain was observed in a study of blood T cell repertoires in COVID-19. The wider study: Both acute and convalescent COVID-19 samples were obtained from the United States, Italy and Spain.

Sequencing was performed with immunoSEQ multiplex PCR; in TCRdb, only in-frame clones are kept and a portion is missing. The sample carries approximately 260,000 clones, approximately 80% recorded once. Germline V gene lookup returns CDR1 LGHNT and CDR2 FRNRAP. J lost 2 bases, V lost 7 bases, and 17 bases had no gene match. The CDR3 contains 18 residues. This sequence joins TRBV12-5 and TRBJ2-5; TRBD2 agrees at 9 bases. Sequenced input: peripheral blood. This clonotype originated in a woman of 80 years or more with acute or convalescent COVID-19. This CDR3 is CASATRRTSGLLQETQYF. The CDR3 bases are TGTGCTAGTGCCACTCGAAGAACTAGCGGGCTTCTTCAAGAGACCCAGTACTTC.